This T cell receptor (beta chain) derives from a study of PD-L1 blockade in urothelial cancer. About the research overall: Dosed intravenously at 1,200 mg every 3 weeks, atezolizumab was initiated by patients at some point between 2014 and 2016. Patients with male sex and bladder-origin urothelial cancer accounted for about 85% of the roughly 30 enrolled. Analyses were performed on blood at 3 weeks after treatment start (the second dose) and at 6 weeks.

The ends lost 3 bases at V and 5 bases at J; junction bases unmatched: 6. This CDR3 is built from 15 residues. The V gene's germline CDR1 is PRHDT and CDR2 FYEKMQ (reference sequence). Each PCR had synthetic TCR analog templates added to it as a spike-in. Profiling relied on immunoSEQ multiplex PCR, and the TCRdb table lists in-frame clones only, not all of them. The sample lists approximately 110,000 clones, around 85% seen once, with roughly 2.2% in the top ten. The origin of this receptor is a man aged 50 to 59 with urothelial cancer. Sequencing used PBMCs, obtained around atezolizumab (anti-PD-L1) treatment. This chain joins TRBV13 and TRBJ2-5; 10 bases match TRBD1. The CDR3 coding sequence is TGTGCCAGCAGCTTCCGGGACAGGGGATACGAGACCCAGTACTTC. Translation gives CASSFRDRGYETQYF. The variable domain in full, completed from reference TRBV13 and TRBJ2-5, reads AAGVIQSPRHLIKEKRETATLKCYPIPRHDTVYWYQQGPGQDPQFLISFYEKMQSDKGSIPDRFSAQQFSDYHSELNMSSLELGDSALYFCASSFRDRGYETQYFGPGTRLLVL.